This paragraph reports one T cell receptor (beta chain). The sample comes from a study of blood T cell repertoires in COVID-19. The data were produced by immunoSEQ multiplex PCR, yet TCRdb's version contains in-frame clones alone and is incomplete. The table records about 260,000 clones, around 90% of them present only once. The CDR3 length is 15 residues. Germline lookup yields CDR1 KGHDR and CDR2 SFDVKD. Trimming removed 5 bases from V and 0 bases from J, with 11 bases in between. The chain is built from TRBV24-1 and TRBJ2-3; D possibly corresponds to TRBD2 (6 bases). The source is a man between 60 and 75 years old who had recovered from COVID-19. The sample consisted of peripheral blood. CDR3 sequence: CATSGGDLSTDTQYF. The CDR3 DNA is TGTGCCACCAGTGGGGGGGATCTTAGCACAGATACGCAGTATTTT.